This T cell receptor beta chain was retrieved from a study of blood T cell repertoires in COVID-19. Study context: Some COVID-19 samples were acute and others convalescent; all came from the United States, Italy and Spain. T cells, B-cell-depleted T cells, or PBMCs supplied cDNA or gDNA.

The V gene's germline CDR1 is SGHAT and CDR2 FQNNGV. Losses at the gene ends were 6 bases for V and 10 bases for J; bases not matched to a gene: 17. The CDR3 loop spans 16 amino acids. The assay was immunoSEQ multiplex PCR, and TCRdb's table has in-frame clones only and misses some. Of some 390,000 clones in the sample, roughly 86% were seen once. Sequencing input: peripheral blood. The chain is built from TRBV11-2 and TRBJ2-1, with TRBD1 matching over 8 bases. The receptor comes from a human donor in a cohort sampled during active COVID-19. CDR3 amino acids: CASRPIRDRMVPEQFF. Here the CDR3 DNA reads TGTGCCAGCAGACCGATCCGGGACAGGATGGTCCCAGAGCAGTTCTTC.